This T cell receptor (beta chain) was observed in a study of PD-1 blockade in classical Hodgkin lymphoma. The method was immunoSEQ multiplex PCR; TCRdb's version includes in-frame clones alone and lacks a portion of them. The sample records 99,000 or so clones, about nine tenths being singletons. Stated time point: cycle 4 day 1 (C4D1), after more than 5 weeks of nivolumab. Each patient relapsed following autologous stem cell transplantation, and prior brentuximab vedotin exposure differed. The CDR3 runs 11 residues. Germline CDR1 reads MNHEY; CDR2 reads SVGAGI. V lost 8 bases and J lost 10; bases outside the gene matches: 6.

This sequence was found in a human donor with classical Hodgkin lymphoma. The chain employs TRBV6-5 and TRBJ2-3; 7 bases are a match to TRBD2. This specimen was peripheral blood mononuclear cells (PBMCs), taken before the fourth cycle of nivolumab. CDR3 sequence: CASHSSGPQYF. CDR3 DNA: TGTGCCAGCCATTCTAGCGGTCCGCAGTATTTT.